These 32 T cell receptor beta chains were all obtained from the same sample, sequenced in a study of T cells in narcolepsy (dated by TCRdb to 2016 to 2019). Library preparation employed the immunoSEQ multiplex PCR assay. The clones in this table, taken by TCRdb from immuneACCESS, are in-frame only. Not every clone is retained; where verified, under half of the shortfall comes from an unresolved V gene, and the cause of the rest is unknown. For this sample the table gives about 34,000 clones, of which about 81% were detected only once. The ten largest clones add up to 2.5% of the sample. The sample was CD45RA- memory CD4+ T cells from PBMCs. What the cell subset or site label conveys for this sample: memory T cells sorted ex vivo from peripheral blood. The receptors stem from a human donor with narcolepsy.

CDR3 bases: TGTGCCAGCAGCTTAGTCTCTGGGATCAACACTGAAGCTTTCTTT. Protein: CASSLVSGINTEAFF. The V gene is TRBV7-9, the J gene TRBJ1-1; D gene unclear. Per germline, CDR1 SEHNR and CDR2 FQNEAQ (reference sequence). V was clipped by 1 base and J by 2 bases, with 11 bases between them. This CDR3 comprises 15 residues.

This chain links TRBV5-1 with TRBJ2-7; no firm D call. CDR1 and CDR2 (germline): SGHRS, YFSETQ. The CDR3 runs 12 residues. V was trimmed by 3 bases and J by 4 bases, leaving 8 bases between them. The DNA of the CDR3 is TGCGCCAGCAGCTCCCAGACTTACGAGCAGTACTTC. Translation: CASSSQTYEQYF. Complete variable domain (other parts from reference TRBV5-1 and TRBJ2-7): KAGVTQTPRYLIKTRGQQVTLSCSPISGHRSVSWYQQTPGQGLQFLFEYFSETQRNKGNFPGRFSGRQFSNSRSEMNVSTLELGDSALYLCASSSQTYEQYFGPGTRLTVT.

The CDR3 DNA is TGCAGCGTTATAGAGGGGGACTATGGCTACACCTTC. As protein: CSVIEGDYGYTF. The chain carries TRBV29-1 and TRBJ1-2; D is perhaps TRBD1 (6 bases). Trimming stripped 5 bases from V and 3 bases from J, with 10 bases between. CDR1 and CDR2 from the germline V gene are SQVTM and ANQGSEA. This CDR3 has 12 residues.

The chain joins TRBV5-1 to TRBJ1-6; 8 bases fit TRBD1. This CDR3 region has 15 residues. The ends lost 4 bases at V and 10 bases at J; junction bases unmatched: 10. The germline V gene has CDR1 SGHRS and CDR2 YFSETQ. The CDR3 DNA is TGCGCCAGCAGCCCCTCCGACAGGGGCGACTCACCCCTCCACTTT. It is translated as CASSPSDRGDSPLHF.

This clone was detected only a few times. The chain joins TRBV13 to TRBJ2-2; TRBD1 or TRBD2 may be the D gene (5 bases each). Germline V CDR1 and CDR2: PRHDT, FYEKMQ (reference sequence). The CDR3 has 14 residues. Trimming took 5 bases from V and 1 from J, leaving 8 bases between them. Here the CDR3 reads CASSQGRNTGELFF. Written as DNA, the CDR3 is TGTGCCAGCAGCCAGGGACGGAACACCGGGGAGCTGTTTTTT.

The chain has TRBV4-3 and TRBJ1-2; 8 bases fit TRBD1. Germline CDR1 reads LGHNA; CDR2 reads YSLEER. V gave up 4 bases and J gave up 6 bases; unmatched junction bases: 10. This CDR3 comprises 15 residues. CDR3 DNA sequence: TGCGCCAGCAGCCCGAACCGGGACAGGCCCCATGGCTACACCTTC. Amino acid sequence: CASSPNRDRPHGYTF.

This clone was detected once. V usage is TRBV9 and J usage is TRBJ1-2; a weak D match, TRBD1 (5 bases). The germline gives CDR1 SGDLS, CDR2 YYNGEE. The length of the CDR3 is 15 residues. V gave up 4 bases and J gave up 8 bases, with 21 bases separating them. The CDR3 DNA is TGTGCCAGCAGCACATCTTCAGGGAATCGACGGGGCTACACCTTC. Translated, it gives CASSTSSGNRRGYTF.

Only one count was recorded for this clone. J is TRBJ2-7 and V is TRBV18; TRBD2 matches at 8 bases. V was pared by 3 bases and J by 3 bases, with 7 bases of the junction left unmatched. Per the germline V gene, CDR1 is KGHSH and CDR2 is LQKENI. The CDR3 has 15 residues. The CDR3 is CASSPGTSQGYEQYF. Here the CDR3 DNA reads TGTGCCAGCTCACCCGGGACTAGTCAGGGCTACGAGCAGTACTTC.

The CDR3 DNA is TGTGCCAGCAGTTGGTCGGGACAGACAAATTCACCCCTCCACTTT. Protein product: CASSWSGQTNSPLHF. The chain combines TRBV6-5 with TRBJ1-6; TRBD1 matches at 7 bases. V shed 4 bases and J 7 bases; nucleotides not matched to a gene: 7. The V gene's germline CDR1 is MNHEY and CDR2 SVGAGI. The CDR3 runs 15 residues.

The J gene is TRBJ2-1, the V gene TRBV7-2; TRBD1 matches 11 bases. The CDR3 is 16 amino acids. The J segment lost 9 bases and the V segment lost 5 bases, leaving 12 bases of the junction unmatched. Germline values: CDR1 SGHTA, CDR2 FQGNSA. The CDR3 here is CASSRPGQGASSEQFF. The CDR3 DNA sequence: TGTGCCAGCAGCCGCCCCGGACAGGGGGCTAGTAGTGAGCAGTTCTTC.

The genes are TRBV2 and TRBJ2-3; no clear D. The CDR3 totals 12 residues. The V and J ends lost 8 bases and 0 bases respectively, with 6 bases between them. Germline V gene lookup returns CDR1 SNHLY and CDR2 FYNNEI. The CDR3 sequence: CASDMSTDTQYF. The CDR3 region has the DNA TGTGCCAGCGACATGAGCACAGATACGCAGTATTTT.

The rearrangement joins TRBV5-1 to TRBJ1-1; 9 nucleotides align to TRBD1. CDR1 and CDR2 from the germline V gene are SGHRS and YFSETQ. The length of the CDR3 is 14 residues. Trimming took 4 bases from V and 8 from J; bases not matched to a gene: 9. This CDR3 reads CASSRDREPSEAFF. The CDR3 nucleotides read TGCGCCAGCAGCAGGGACAGGGAGCCTTCCGAAGCTTTCTTT.

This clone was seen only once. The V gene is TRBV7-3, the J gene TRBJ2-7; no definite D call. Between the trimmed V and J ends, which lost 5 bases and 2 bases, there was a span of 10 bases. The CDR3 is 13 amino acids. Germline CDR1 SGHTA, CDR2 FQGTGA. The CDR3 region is CASSPKGPYEQYF. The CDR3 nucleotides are TGTGCCAGCAGCCCCAAAGGCCCCTACGAGCAGTACTTC.

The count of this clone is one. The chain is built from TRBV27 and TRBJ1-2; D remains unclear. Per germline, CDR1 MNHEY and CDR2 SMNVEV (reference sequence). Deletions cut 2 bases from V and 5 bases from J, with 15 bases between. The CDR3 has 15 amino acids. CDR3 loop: CASSLMTSGRYGYTF. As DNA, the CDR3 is TGTGCCAGCAGTTTAATGACCTCTGGGAGATATGGCTACACCTTC.

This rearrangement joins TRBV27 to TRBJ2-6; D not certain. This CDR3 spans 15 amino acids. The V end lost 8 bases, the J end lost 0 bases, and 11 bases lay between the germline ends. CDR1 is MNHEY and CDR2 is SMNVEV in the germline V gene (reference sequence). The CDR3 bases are TGTGCCAGCCGCCCAGCGCGCTCTGGGGCCAACGTCCTGACTTTC. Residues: CASRPARSGANVLTF.

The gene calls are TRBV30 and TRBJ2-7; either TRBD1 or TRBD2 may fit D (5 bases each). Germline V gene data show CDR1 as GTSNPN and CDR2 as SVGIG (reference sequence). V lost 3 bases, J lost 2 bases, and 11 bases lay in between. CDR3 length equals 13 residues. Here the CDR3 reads CAWSGDPPYEQYF. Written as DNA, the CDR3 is TGTGCCTGGAGCGGGGACCCTCCCTACGAGCAGTACTTC.

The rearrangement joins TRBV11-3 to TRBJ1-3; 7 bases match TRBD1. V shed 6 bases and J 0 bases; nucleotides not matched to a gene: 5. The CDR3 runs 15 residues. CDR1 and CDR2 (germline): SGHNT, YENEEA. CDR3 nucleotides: TGTGCCAGCAGTCGGGACAGCAGCTCTGGAAACACCATATATTTT. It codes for CASSRDSSSGNTIYF.

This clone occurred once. CDR3 loop: CASSEEAPLNSPLHF. The CDR3 nucleotides read TGTGCCAGCAGTGAGGAAGCCCCACTTAATTCACCCCTCCACTTT. The V and J genes are TRBV2 and TRBJ1-6; D unclear. This CDR3 comprises 15 residues. Trimming took off 3 bases at V and 6 bases at J, with 12 bases between the two ends. Germline values: CDR1 SNHLY, CDR2 FYNNEI.

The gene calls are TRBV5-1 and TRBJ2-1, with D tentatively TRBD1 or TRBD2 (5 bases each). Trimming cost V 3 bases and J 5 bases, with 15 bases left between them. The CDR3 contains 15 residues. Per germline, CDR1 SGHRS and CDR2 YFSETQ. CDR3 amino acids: CASSSTPGPHNEQFF. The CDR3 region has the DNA TGCGCCAGCAGCTCAACACCGGGACCCCACAATGAGCAGTTCTTC.

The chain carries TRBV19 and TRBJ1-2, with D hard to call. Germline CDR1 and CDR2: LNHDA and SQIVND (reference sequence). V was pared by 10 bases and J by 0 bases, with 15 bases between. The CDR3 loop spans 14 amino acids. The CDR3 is CAIMDPASNYGYTF. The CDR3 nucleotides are TGTGCCATCATGGATCCAGCATCTAACTATGGCTACACCTTC.

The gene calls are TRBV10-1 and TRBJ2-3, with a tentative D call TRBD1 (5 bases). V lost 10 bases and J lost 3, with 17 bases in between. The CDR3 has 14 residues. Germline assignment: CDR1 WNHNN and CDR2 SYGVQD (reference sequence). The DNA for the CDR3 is TGCGCCACATCAGGGCTTTCGAGGACAGATACGCAGTATTTT. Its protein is CATSGLSRTDTQYF.

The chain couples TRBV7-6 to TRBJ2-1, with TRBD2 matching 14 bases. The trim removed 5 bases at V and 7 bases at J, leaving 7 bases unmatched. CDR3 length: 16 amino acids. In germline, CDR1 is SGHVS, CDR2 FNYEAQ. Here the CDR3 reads CASSARLAGGGNEQFF. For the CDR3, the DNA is TGTGCCAGCAGCGCTAGACTAGCGGGAGGGGGGAATGAGCAGTTCTTC.

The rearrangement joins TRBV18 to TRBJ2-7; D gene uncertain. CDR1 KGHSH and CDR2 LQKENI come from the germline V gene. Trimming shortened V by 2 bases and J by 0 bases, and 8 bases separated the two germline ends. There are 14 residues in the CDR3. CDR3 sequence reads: CASSPVPSSYEQYF. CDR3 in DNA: TGTGCCAGCTCACCAGTTCCGAGCTCCTACGAGCAGTACTTC.

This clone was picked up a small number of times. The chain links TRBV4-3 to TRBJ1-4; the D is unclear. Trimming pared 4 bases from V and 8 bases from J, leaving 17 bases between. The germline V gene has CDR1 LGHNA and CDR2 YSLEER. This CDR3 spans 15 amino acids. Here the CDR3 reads CASSPLVGSGEKLFF. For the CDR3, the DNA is TGCGCCAGCAGCCCTCTAGTTGGGTCGGGAGAAAAACTGTTTTTT.

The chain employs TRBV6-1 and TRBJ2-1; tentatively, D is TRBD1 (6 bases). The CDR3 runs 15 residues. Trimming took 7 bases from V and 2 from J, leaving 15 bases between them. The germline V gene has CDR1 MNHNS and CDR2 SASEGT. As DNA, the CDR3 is TGTGCCAGCACTGACAGGTCTATCACCTACAATGAGCAGTTCTTC. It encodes CASTDRSITYNEQFF.

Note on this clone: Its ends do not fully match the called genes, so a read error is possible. The CDR3 region is CASRLQGSDTEAFF. The CDR3 DNA follows: TGCGCCAGCCGCTTACAGGGTAGTGACACTGAAGCTTTCTTT. The chain couples TRBV5-1 to TRBJ1-1, with D maybe TRBD1 (6 bases). Germline CDR1 reads SGHRS; CDR2 reads YFSETQ. This CDR3 spans 14 amino acids. The full variable domain, rest sourced from reference TRBV5-1 and TRBJ1-1, is KAGVTQTPRYLIKTRGQQVTLSCSPISGHRSVSWYQQTPGQGLQFLFEYFSETQRNKGNFPGRFSGRQFSNSRSEMNVSTLELGDSALYLCASRLQGSDTEAFFGQGTRLTVV.

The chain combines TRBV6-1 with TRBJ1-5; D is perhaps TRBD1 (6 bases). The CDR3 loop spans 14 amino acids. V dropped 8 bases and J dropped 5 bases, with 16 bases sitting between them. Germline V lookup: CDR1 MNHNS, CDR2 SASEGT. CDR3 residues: CASSNPQGYQPQHF. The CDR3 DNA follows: TGTGCCAGCTCTAATCCCCAGGGGTATCAGCCCCAGCATTTT.

The CDR3 sequence: CASSFKDRFNQPQHF. The CDR3 DNA sequence: TGTGCCAGCAGTTTTAAGGACAGATTCAATCAGCCCCAGCATTTT. The rearrangement links TRBV28 to TRBJ1-5, with D possibly being TRBD1 (6 bases). The V and J ends lost 3 bases and 3 bases respectively, with 12 bases between them. Germline V gene data show CDR1 as MDHEN and CDR2 as SYDVKM. This CDR3 contains 15 residues.

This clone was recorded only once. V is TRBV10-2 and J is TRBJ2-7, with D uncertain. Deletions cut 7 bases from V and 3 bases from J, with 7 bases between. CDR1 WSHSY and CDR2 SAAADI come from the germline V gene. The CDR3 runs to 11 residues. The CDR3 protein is CASKTVYEQYF. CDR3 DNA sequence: TGCGCCAGCAAAACCGTCTACGAGCAGTACTTC.

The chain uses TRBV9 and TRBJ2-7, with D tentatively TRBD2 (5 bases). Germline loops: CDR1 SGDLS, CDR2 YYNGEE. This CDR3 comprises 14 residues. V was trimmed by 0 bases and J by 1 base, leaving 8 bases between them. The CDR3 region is CASSVGGWSYEQYF. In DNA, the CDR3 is TGTGCCAGCAGCGTAGGAGGGTGGTCCTACGAGCAGTACTTC.

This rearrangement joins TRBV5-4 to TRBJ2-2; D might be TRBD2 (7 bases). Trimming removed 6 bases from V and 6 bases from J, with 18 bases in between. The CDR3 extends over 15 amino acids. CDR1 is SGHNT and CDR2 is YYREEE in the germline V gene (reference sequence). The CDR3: CASTQVEGGAGELFF. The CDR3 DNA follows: TGTGCCAGCACCCAGGTGGAGGGGGGGGCCGGGGAGCTGTTTTTT.

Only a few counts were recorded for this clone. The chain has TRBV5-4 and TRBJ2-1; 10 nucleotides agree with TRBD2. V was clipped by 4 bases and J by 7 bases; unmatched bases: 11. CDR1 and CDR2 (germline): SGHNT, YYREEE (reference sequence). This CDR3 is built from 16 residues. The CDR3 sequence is CASSPEAGGLRNEQFF. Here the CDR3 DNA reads TGTGCCAGCAGCCCGGAAGCGGGAGGGCTGAGGAATGAGCAGTTCTTC.